This T cell receptor beta chain came from a study of blood T cells in healthy people across ages. V was pared by 1 base and J by 5 bases, with 11 bases between. Germline CDR1 LGHNA, CDR2 YNFKEQ. CDR3 length equals 14 residues. This clonotype was seen a handful of times. The antigen is undetermined. Points from the study as a whole: In long-lived donors, naive CD4+ cell counts and diversity exceeded those of aged donors. Diversity figures derived from one million T cells were judged to underestimate the true value. Older age went with lower TCR beta diversity per million T cells, in a roughly linear way.

A second roughly 6 to 12 cycle PCR used barcoded and J-beta primers. TCRdb ran MiXCR on the 5' RACE reads and lists one entry per CDR3 protein. The sample carries around 320,000 distinct CDR3 sequences, 25% to 30% recorded once. The sequence derives from a woman in her 70s in good health. Sequenced material: blood. The chain carries TRBV4-2 and TRBJ2-5; D possibly corresponds to TRBD1 (6 bases). CDR3 sequence (DNA): TGTGCCAGCAGCCAAGGGGGGCAGGGGGAGACCCAGTACTTC. Protein: CASSQGGQGETQYF.